This T cell receptor beta chain was recorded in a study of T cells in Graves' hyperthyroidism and ophthalmopathy. TCR beta CDR3 sequences were amplified from RNA transcripts. HTBI primers were employed in a first-round RT-PCR of the TCR CDR3. TCRdb called the multiplex PCR reads again in MiXCR, with one record for every CDR3 protein. The repertoire consists of roughly 720,000 distinct CDR3 sequences, with roughly 17% occurring once and the leading ten covering 15% to 17%. About this clonotype: A much bigger clone sits one base away, suggesting this may be a read error. The final CDR3 position lacks the conserved phenylalanine or tryptophan, pointing to a likely read error.

The germline V and J ends were trimmed by 0 bases and 5 bases, with 16 bases remaining between them. The CDR3 runs to 16 residues. Germline V gene lookup returns CDR1 SGHTA and CDR2 FQGNSA. The gene calls are TRBV7-2 and TRBJ1-2, with D tentatively TRBD1 (6 bases). The receptor was derived from a man over 45 with Graves' hyperthyroidism. The specimen was blood. The CDR3 DNA follows: TGTGCCAGCAGCTTAGCGACCGCAGGGGTCGGATATGGCTACACCCTC. Its protein product is CASSLATAGVGYGYTL.